This entry describes one T cell receptor beta chain. Its specificity is unknown. The data belong to a study of OX40 agonist ivuxolimab in advanced cancers. Sequenced by immunoSEQ multiplex PCR; TCRdb stores in-frame clones only, minus some. The data show tens of thousands of clones, almost 95% seen once. The CDR3 spans 15 residues. The germline CDR1 and CDR2 sequences are MDHEN and SYDVKM. The V segment lost 4 bases and the J segment 1 base; nucleotides outside the gene matches: 3. Study conclusions and caveats: CD8+ T cells were the subset that, on average, had more expanded clones than CD4+.

Sample: CD4+ or CD8+ T cells sorted from blood, taken in a trial of the OX40 agonist ivuxolimab. The source is an adult with an advanced solid tumor such as melanoma, head and neck, liver or kidney cancer. V gene TRBV28 combines with J gene TRBJ2-2, with 7 nucleotides matching TRBD2. CDR3 DNA sequence: TGTGCCAGCAGTTGGGACTACCAGAACACCGGGGAGCTGTTTTTT. This codes for CASSWDYQNTGELFF.